These 8 T cell receptor beta chains were all obtained from the same sample, sequenced in a study of blood T cell repertoires in COVID-19. Data came from immunoSEQ multiplex PCR; TCRdb stores just in-frame clones and leaves some out. In the table there are under 350,000 clones, about 92% of which are singletons. The sequenced material came from PBMCs or T cells enriched from blood (not recorded which). All receptors come from a man aged 55 to 70 who had recovered from COVID-19.

The chain employs TRBV7-2 and TRBJ2-3, with TRBD2 identical over 9 bases. Losses at the gene ends were 4 bases for V and 6 bases for J; bases not matched to a gene: 8. CDR1 and CDR2 (germline): SGHTA, FQGNSA. The CDR3 is 15 residues long. The CDR3 DNA reads as TGTGCCAGCAGCTCCCCCGGCGGGGGGGCGGATACGCAGTATTTT. It yields the protein CASSSPGGGADTQYF.

The CDR3 region is CASSQGSGKGRETQYF. CDR3 DNA sequence: TGCGCCAGCAGCCAGGGGAGCGGGAAGGGTCGAGAGACCCAGTACTTC. The rearrangement links TRBV4-3 to TRBJ2-5; 7 nucleotides agree with TRBD2. The CDR3 totals 16 residues. The J segment lost 4 bases and the V segment lost 3 bases, leaving 11 bases of the junction unmatched. The germline gives CDR1 LGHNA, CDR2 YSLEER.

J is TRBJ2-1 and V is TRBV7-9; 11 bases match TRBD2. V shed 4 bases and J 3 bases; nucleotides not matched to a gene: 8. Germline V gene lookup returns CDR1 SEHNR and CDR2 FQNEAQ (reference sequence). This CDR3 has 17 amino acids. As DNA, the CDR3 is TGTGCCAGCAGCTCGGAAGGACTAGCGGGCCACTACAATGAGCAGTTCTTC. The encoded protein is CASSSEGLAGHYNEQFF.

V gene TRBV10-3 combines with J gene TRBJ2-5, with 7 bases identical to TRBD2. The germline V gene encodes CDR1 ENHRY and CDR2 SYGVKD. The CDR3 extends over 13 amino acids. The J segment lost 2 bases and the V segment lost 6 bases, leaving 3 bases of the junction unmatched. CDR3 coding DNA: TGTGCCATCAGCACGGGACTACAAGAGACCCAGTACTTC. It specifies CAISTGLQETQYF.

The chain recombines TRBV7-9 with TRBJ2-3; possible D gene TRBD1, 6 bases. V shed 6 bases and J shed 1 base, with 14 bases lying between them. Germline lookup yields CDR1 SEHNR and CDR2 FQNEAQ (reference sequence). This CDR3 contains 15 residues. The CDR3 is CASSYRELRTDTQYF. The CDR3 coding sequence is TGTGCCAGCAGTTACAGGGAATTACGCACAGATACGCAGTATTTT.

This clone was found once. The gene calls are TRBV4-1 and TRBJ1-5; no definite D call. V was trimmed by 1 base and J by 5 bases, leaving 12 bases between them. The CDR3 length is 15 residues. Germline-derived CDR1 and CDR2 are MGHRA and YSYEKL. Here the CDR3 DNA reads TGCGCCAGCAGCCAAGTTGTGAACAGTCATCAGCCCCAGCATTTT. Amino acid sequence: CASSQVVNSHQPQHF.

V usage is TRBV7-3 and J usage is TRBJ2-1, with D possibly being TRBD2 (6 bases). The CDR3 is made up of 15 amino acids. Germline CDR1 reads SGHTA; CDR2 reads FQGTGA. The V end lost 5 bases, the J end lost 5 bases, and 16 bases lay between the germline ends. CDR3 DNA: TGTGCCAGCAGCCATAGCGGTCTCCAAAACAATGAGCAGTTCTTC. This sequence encodes CASSHSGLQNNEQFF.

The V and J genes are TRBV4-3 and TRBJ1-1, with TRBD1 as a possible D gene (5 bases). From germline, CDR1 is LGHNA and CDR2 YSLEER. Trimming took off 2 bases at V and 3 bases at J, with 19 bases between the two ends. The CDR3 length is 17 residues. The CDR3 DNA reads TGCGCCAGCAGCCAAAAGGCGGTAAGGGGTGCGGACACTGAAGCTTTCTTT. Its translation is CASSQKAVRGADTEAFF.